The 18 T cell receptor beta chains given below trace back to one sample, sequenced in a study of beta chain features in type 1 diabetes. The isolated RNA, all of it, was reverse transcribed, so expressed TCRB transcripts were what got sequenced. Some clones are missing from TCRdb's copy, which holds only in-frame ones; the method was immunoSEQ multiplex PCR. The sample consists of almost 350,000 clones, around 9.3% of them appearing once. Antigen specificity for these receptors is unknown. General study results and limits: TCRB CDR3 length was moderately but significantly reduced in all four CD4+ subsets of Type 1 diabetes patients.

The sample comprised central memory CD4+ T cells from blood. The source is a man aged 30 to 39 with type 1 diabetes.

CDR3 bases: TGTGCCAGCGGAAGGGGGGTTAATACGCAGTATTTT. This sequence encodes CASGRGVNTQYF. The chain employs TRBV7-2 and TRBJ2-3; D could derive from TRBD1 or TRBD2 (6 bases each). CDR1 is SGHTA, CDR2 FQGNSA, per germline. The CDR3 length is 12 residues. The germline V and J ends were trimmed by 8 bases and 7 bases, with 13 bases remaining between them.

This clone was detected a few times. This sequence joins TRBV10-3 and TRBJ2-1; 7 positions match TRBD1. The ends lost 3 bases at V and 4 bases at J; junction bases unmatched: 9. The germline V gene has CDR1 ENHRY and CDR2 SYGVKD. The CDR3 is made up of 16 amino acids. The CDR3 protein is CAISDFDRAGYNEQFF. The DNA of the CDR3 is TGTGCCATCAGTGATTTTGACAGGGCGGGTTACAATGAGCAGTTCTTC.

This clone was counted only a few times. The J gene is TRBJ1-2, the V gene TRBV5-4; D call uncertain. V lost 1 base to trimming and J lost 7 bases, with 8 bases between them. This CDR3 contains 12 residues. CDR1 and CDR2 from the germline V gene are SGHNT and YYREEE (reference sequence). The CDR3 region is CASSLTRGGYTF. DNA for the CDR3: TGTGCCAGCAGCTTGACCCGTGGTGGCTACACCTTC.

Here the CDR3 DNA reads TGTGCCACCAGCAGTGTCACAGGGTTGGGGCAAGAGACCCAGTACTTC. Protein product: CATSSVTGLGQETQYF. The chain recombines TRBV15 with TRBJ2-5; TRBD1 might be the D (6 bases). The germline V gene encodes CDR1 LNHNV and CDR2 YYDKDF (reference sequence). The CDR3 runs 16 residues. Between the trimmed V and J ends, which lost 3 bases and 2 bases, there was a span of 16 bases.

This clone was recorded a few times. The CDR3 region has the DNA TGTGCCTGGAGTACGGGGACCCCAGATACGCAGTATTTT. Protein sequence: CAWSTGTPDTQYF. The chain links TRBV30 to TRBJ2-3; D possibly matches TRBD1 or TRBD2 (5 bases each). Trimming cost V 2 bases and J 4 bases, with 10 bases left between them. CDR3 length: 13 residues. Per the germline V gene, CDR1 is GTSNPN and CDR2 is SVGIG (reference sequence).

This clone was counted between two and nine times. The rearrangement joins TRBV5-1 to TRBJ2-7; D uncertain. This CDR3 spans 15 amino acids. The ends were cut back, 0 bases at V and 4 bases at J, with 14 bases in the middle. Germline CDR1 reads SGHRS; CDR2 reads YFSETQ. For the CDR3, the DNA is TGCGCCAGCAGCTTGGTGTCGGGCTCCGCTTACGAGCAGTACTTC. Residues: CASSLVSGSAYEQYF. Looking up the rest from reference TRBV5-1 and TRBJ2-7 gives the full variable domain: KAGVTQTPRYLIKTRGQQVTLSCSPISGHRSVSWYQQTPGQGLQFLFEYFSETQRNKGNFPGRFSGRQFSNSRSEMNVSTLELGDSALYLCASSLVSGSAYEQYFGPGTRLTVT.

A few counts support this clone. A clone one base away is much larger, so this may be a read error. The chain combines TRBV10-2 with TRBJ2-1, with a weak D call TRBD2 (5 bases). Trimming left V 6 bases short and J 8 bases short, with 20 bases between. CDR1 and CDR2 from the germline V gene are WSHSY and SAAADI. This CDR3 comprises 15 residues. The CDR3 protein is CASRAQPTEGDEQFF. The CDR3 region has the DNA TGCGCCAGCAGGGCCCAGCCCACCGAGGGCGATGAGCAGTTCTTC.

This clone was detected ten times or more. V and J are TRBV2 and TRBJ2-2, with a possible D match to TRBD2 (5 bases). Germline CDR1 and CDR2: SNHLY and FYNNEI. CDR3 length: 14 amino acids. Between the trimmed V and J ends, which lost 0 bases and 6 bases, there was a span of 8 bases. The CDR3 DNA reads TGTGCCAGCAGTGAAGCGCGGGCAGCCGGGGAGCTGTTTTTT. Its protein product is CASSEARAAGELFF.

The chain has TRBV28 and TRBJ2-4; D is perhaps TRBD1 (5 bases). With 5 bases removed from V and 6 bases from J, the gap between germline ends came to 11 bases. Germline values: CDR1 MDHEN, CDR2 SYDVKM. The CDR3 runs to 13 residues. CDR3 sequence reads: CASSGQGVNIQYF. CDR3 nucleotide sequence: TGTGCCAGCAGTGGACAAGGTGTAAACATTCAGTACTTC.

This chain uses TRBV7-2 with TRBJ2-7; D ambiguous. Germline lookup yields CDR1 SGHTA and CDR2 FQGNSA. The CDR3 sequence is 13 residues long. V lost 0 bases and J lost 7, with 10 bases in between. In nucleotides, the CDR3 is TGTGCCAGCAGCTTAGCCCAGGCTGGTGAGCAGTACTTC. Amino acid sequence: CASSLAQAGEQYF.

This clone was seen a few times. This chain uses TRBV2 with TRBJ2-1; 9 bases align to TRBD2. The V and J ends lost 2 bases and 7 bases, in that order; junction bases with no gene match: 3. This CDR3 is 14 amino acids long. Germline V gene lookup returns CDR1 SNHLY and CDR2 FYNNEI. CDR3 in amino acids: CASSELAGWNEQFF. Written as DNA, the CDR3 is TGTGCCAGCAGTGAACTAGCGGGGTGGAATGAGCAGTTCTTC.

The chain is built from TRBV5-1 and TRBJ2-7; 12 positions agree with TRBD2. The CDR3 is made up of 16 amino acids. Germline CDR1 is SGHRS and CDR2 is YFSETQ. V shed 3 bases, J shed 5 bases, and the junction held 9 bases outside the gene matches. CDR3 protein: CASSSRLTSGGDEQYF. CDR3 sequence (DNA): TGCGCCAGCAGCTCTCGACTGACTAGCGGGGGTGACGAGCAGTACTTC.

CDR3 in amino acids: CASSYSISGGRHEQFF. In DNA form, the CDR3 reads TGTGCCAGCAGTTACTCGATTTCGGGGGGGCGTCATGAGCAGTTCTTC. The chain employs TRBV6-6 and TRBJ2-1; TRBD2 agrees at 8 bases. The CDR3 length is 16 residues. With 0 bases clipped from V and 8 bases from J, the junction kept 9 bases outside the gene matches. Germline CDR1 reads MNHNY; CDR2 reads SVGAGI (reference sequence).

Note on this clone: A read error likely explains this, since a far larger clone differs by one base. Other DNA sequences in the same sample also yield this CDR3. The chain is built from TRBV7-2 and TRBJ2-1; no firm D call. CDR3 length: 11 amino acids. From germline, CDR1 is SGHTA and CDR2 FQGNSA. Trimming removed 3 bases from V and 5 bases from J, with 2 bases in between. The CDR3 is CASSFHNEQFF. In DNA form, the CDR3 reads TGTGCCAGCAGCTTCCACAATGAGCAGTTCTTC.

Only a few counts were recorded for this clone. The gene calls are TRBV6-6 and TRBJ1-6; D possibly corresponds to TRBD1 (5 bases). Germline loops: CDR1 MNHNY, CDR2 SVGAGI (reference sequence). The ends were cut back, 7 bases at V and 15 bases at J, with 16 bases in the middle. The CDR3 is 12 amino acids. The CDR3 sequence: CASITWGTGLHF. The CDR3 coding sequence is TGTGCCAGCATTACCTGGGGGACGGGCCTCCACTTT.

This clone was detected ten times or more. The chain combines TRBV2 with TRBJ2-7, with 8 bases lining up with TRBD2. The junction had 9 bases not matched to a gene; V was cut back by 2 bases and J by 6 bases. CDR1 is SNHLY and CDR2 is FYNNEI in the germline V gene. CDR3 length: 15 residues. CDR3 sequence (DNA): TGTGCCAGCAGTGAAATCCTAGCGGGCAGGGCCGAGCAGTACTTC. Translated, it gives CASSEILAGRAEQYF.

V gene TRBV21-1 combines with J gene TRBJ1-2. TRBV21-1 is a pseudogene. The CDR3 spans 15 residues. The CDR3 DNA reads TGTGCCAGCAGCTCGCGACAGGGAGGGGACTATGGCTACACCTTC. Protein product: CASSSRQGGDYGYTF.

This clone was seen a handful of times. CDR3: CASSYPSTDTQYF. CDR3 sequence (DNA): TGTGCCAGCAGCTACCCTAGCACAGATACGCAGTATTTT. The chain combines TRBV7-2 with TRBJ2-3; no firm D call. V was clipped by 4 bases and J by 0 bases, with 5 bases between them. This CDR3 has 13 residues. The germline V gene encodes CDR1 SGHTA and CDR2 FQGNSA. The whole variable domain, remainder taken from reference TRBV7-2 and TRBJ2-3, is GAGVSQSPSNKVTEKGKDVELRCDPISGHTALYWYRQSLGQGLEFLIYFQGNSAPDKSGLPSDRFSAERTGGSVSTLTIQRTQQEDSAVYLCASSYPSTDTQYFGPGTRLTVL.